A selection of T cell receptor beta chains follows, all from one sample in a study of CD8+CD57+ T cells in acquired aplastic anemia. MiXCR, run by TCRdb on the reads, gives a single entry per CDR3 protein. The sample records 120,000 or so distinct CDR3 sequences, roughly 50% being singletons. Sequenced input: sorted CD4+, CD8+, or CD8+CD57+ T cells (not recorded which) from PBMCs. Every receptor here comes from a human donor in good health, serving as a control. CDR3s include the opening cysteine and the closing phenylalanine or tryptophan. Fields, in order: D gene, J gene, clone size, V gene, CDR3 DNA, CDR3 protein. D genes are given only for firm matches. Size tells how often a clone was seen (once, few, many) or the class of an expanded clone, and some rows leave it out.

. | TRBJ2-5 | . | TRBV7-3 | TGTGCCAGCAGCTACCGGGGACAAGAGACCCAGTACTTC | CASSYRGQETQYF
. | TRBJ2-5 | many | TRBV12-3/TRBV12-4 | TGTGCCAGCAGTCCTAGTAAGACTAGACAAGAGACCCAGTACTTC | CASSPSKTRQETQYF
. | TRBJ1-1 | . | TRBV19 | TGTGCCAGGACTACCACTGAAGCTTTCTTT | CARTTTEAFF
. | TRBJ1-2 | . | TRBV19 | TGTGCCAGTAGTATTCTCGAGCAGGGTAACTATGGCTACACCTTC | CASSILEQGNYGYTF
. | TRBJ2-5 | few | TRBV25-1 | TGTGCCAGCAAGCCCAGCCAAGAGACCCAGTACTTC | CASKPSQETQYF
TRBD2 | TRBJ2-4 | . | TRBV5-1 | TGCGCCAGCACCCAGGGGGCGGCTAGCGGGGGGAAAAACATTCAGTACTTC | CASTQGAASGGKNIQYF
. | TRBJ2-5 | once | TRBV2 | TGTGCCACCTCTCTCATTTATCAAGAGACCCAGTACTTC | CATSLIYQETQYF
. | TRBJ2-1 | . | TRBV2 | TGTGCCAGCAGTGAACAATTGAGGGACAATGAGCAGTTCTTC | CASSEQLRDNEQFF
. | TRBJ2-7 | . | TRBV10-3 | TGTGCCATCATGGGAGCACCCCGCAGCTACGAGCAGTACTTC | CAIMGAPRSYEQYF
TRBD1 | TRBJ1-1 | . | TRBV5-1 | TGCGCCAGCGGCTTTAGACAGGGGGCTCTGAACACTGAAGCTTTCTTT | CASGFRQGALNTEAFF
. | TRBJ1-1 | many | TRBV20-1 | TGCAGGGCCGCCGGGGCAGCTAACACTGAAGCTTTCTTT | CRAAGAANTEAFF
. | TRBJ2-1 | . | TRBV2 | TGTGCCAGCAATGGAGACTCTCAGGGGCAGCAGTTCTTC | CASNGDSQGQQFF
. | TRBJ2-3 | . | TRBV11-2 | TGTGCCAGCAGCTTAGTACCCCGGGGTGCAGATACGCAGTATTTT | CASSLVPRGADTQYF
. | TRBJ1-1 | . | TRBV6-2/TRBV6-3 | TGTGCCAGCAGTTACTGGCAGCACACTGAAGCTTTCTTT | CASSYWQHTEAFF
. | TRBJ2-2 | many | TRBV19 | TGTGCCAGTAGCATCGACCCCCGTCGGTGGACCGGGGAGCTGTTTTTT | CASSIDPRRWTGELFF